This entry is about one TCR beta chain. Clones were sequenced by immunoSEQ multiplex PCR, and TCRdb holds only the in-frame ones, with some missing. The sample lists about 140,000 clones, roughly 80% occurring once. This record comes from a study of blood T cell repertoires in COVID-19. The CDR3 has 13 amino acids. The germline V and J ends were trimmed by 6 bases and 6 bases, with 14 bases remaining between them. The germline CDR1 and CDR2 sequences are MNHEY and SMNVEV (reference sequence). This clonotype was obtained from a man between 65 and 85 years old who had recovered from COVID-19. The V and J genes are TRBV27 and TRBJ2-5; no reliable D call. The sample taken for sequencing was peripheral blood. For the CDR3, the DNA is TGTGCCAGCAGCTTAGCAGGCGTTAAGACCCAGTACTTC. Translation gives CASSLAGVKTQYF.